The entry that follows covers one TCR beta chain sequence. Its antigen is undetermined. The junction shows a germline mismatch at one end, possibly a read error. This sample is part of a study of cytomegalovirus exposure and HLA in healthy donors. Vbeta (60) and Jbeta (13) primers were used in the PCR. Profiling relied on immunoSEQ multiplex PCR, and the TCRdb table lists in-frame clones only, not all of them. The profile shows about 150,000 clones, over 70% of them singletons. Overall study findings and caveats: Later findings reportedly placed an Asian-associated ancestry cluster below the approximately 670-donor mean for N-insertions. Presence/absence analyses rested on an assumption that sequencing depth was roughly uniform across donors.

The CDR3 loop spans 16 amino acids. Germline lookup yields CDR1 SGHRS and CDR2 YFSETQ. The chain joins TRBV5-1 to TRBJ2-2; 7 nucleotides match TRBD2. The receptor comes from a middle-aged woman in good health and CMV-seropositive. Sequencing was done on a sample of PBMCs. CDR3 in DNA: TGCGCCAGCAGAGGAGCGGGGATTACGAACACCGAGGAGCTGTTTTTT. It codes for CASRGAGITNTEELFF.